This T cell receptor (beta chain) was identified in a study of shared clonotypes between healthy human individuals. Terminally differentiated effector memory CD45RA+ cells were left out of the naive CD8 fraction, which was CD45RO-negative and positively selected for CCR7. This clone was observed a single time. Germline values: CDR1 SGHAT, CDR2 FQNNGV. CDR3 length: 16 amino acids. Trimming took off 4 bases at V and 8 bases at J, with 21 bases between the two ends. The repertoire was sequenced with immunoSEQ multiplex PCR; TCRdb's copy has only in-frame clones and lacks some. The data contain about 820,000 clones, 80% to 95% of them singletons.

The chain uses TRBV11-2 and TRBJ1-3; D gene unclear. The clonotype was recovered from a man aged 30-40 years in good health. Sequencing was carried out using naive CD8+ T cells sorted from blood. The DNA of the CDR3 is TGTGCCAGCAGCTCGCCGTCACACGAGGTTGAGGACACCATATATTTT. This sequence encodes CASSSPSHEVEDTIYF.